These T cell receptor beta chains were read from a single sample in a study of OX40 agonist ivuxolimab in advanced cancers. TCRdb keeps only in-frame clones here, not all; method: immunoSEQ multiplex PCR. The sample includes about 76,000 clones, roughly nine tenths of them seen just once. This specimen consisted of CD4+ or CD8+ T cells sorted from blood, obtained in a trial of the OX40 agonist ivuxolimab. The origin of the receptors is an adult with an advanced solid tumor such as melanoma, head and neck, liver or kidney cancer. Each CDR3 is given with its conserved first and last residue. D genes are given only for firm matches. Rows give clone size only sometimes, using once, few, many, or a class for an expanded clone.

cdr3_nt: TGTGCCAGCAGTTACGGCAGAAACAATGAGCAGTTCTTC
cdr3_aa: CASSYGRNNEQFF
clone_size: -
d_call: -
v_call: TRBV6-5
j_call: TRBJ2-1

cdr3_nt: TGTGCCAGCAGCTTAATCGGAGGGGGCCAAGAGACCCAGTACTTC
cdr3_aa: CASSLIGGGQETQYF
clone_size: -
d_call: -
v_call: TRBV7-9
j_call: TRBJ2-5

cdr3_nt: TGTGCCAGCAGCCTGACTTACACCGGGGAGCTGTTTTTT
cdr3_aa: CASSLTYTGELFF
clone_size: -
d_call: -
v_call: TRBV7-3
j_call: TRBJ2-2

cdr3_nt: TGTGCCAGCAGCTTAGAAGGTACAGGGGGTAACACTGAAGCTTTCTTT
cdr3_aa: CASSLEGTGGNTEAFF
clone_size: -
d_call: TRBD1
v_call: TRBV7-9
j_call: TRBJ1-1

cdr3_nt: TGTGCCAGCAGCAAAGAACTAGCGGGAGGGTGGTGCAATGAGCAGTTCTTC
cdr3_aa: CASSKELAGGWCNEQFF
clone_size: -
d_call: -
v_call: TRBV21-1
j_call: TRBJ2-1

cdr3_nt: TGCGCCAGCAGCCTCCGTCGGACAGACAAAGAGAGCCAGTACTTC
cdr3_aa: CASSLRRTDKESQYF
clone_size: -
d_call: -
v_call: TRBV5-1
j_call: TRBJ2-5

cdr3_nt: TGTGCCAGCACCGGGACAGGGCCATCCTACGAGCAGTACTTC
cdr3_aa: CASTGTGPSYEQYF
clone_size: -
d_call: TRBD1
v_call: TRBV7-6
j_call: TRBJ2-7

cdr3_nt: TGTGCCACCAGCAGAGATGGCCCAGGGACTGAAGCTTTCTTT
cdr3_aa: CATSRDGPGTEAFF
clone_size: -
d_call: -
v_call: TRBV15
j_call: TRBJ1-1

cdr3_nt: TGTGCCAGCTCACCGGGACAGGGTGAAAAACTGTTTTTT
cdr3_aa: CASSPGQGEKLFF
clone_size: hyperexpanded
d_call: TRBD1
v_call: TRBV18
j_call: TRBJ1-4

cdr3_nt: TGTGCCAGCAGCGGTTACAGTGGGAGTTCCCAAGAGACCCAGTACTTC
cdr3_aa: CASSGYSGSSQETQYF
clone_size: -
d_call: -
v_call: TRBV21-1
j_call: TRBJ2-5

cdr3_nt: TGTGCCAGCACTTCCGGGGGCCCCAGCACAGATACGCAGTATTTT
cdr3_aa: CASTSGGPSTDTQYF
clone_size: -
d_call: -
v_call: TRBV13
j_call: TRBJ2-3

cdr3_nt: TGTGCCGCCACAGGTGGCAAAACTGAAGCTTTCTTT
cdr3_aa: CAATGGKTEAFF
clone_size: -
d_call: -
v_call: TRBV2
j_call: TRBJ1-1

cdr3_nt: TGTGCCTGGAGAGGGACAGGGTGGACTGAAGCTTTCTTT
cdr3_aa: CAWRGTGWTEAFF
clone_size: -
d_call: TRBD1
v_call: TRBV30
j_call: TRBJ1-1

cdr3_nt: TGCAGTGCCGGCTCTACGGATGAGCAGTTCTTC
cdr3_aa: CSAGSTDEQFF
clone_size: -
d_call: -
v_call: TRBV20-1
j_call: TRBJ2-1

cdr3_nt: TGTGCCAGCCACCCTCTAGATGTCGGCACAGATACGCAGTATTTT
cdr3_aa: CASHPLDVGTDTQYF
clone_size: once
d_call: -
v_call: TRBV21-1
j_call: TRBJ2-3

cdr3_nt: TGTGCCAGCAGTTTGGGACCGACTTTCTATGGCTACACCTTC
cdr3_aa: CASSLGPTFYGYTF
clone_size: -
d_call: -
v_call: TRBV27
j_call: TRBJ1-2

cdr3_nt: TGTGCCAGCAGCCACGCAGGGGGCATCGGCACTGAAGCTTTCTTT
cdr3_aa: CASSHAGGIGTEAFF
clone_size: -
d_call: TRBD1
v_call: TRBV7-9
j_call: TRBJ1-1

cdr3_nt: TGTGCCAGCAGCCGCGCAGGGGGCGAGGGCACTGAAGCTTTCTTT
cdr3_aa: CASSRAGGEGTEAFF
clone_size: once
d_call: TRBD1
v_call: TRBV7-6
j_call: TRBJ1-1

cdr3_nt: TGCGCCAGCAGCCAAGACCGGGGTGGAAGCTCCTACGAGCAGTACTTC
cdr3_aa: CASSQDRGGSSYEQYF
clone_size: -
d_call: -
v_call: TRBV4-1
j_call: TRBJ2-7

cdr3_nt: TGCGCCAGCAGCTTGGGGGACAGTATCGGGACCCAGTACTTC
cdr3_aa: CASSLGDSIGTQYF
clone_size: -
d_call: TRBD1
v_call: TRBV5-1
j_call: TRBJ2-5

cdr3_nt: TGTGCCAGCAGTTTTTGGGGTAATGAGCAGTTCTTC
cdr3_aa: CASSFWGNEQFF
clone_size: -
d_call: -
v_call: TRBV27
j_call: TRBJ2-1

cdr3_nt: TGTGCCACCGAAAGGGCATTTGGGTACGAGCAGTACTTC
cdr3_aa: CATERAFGYEQYF
clone_size: once
d_call: -
v_call: TRBV6-1
j_call: TRBJ2-7

cdr3_nt: TGTGCCAGCAGTTTGGTCACTGGGACTTTGAGCAATCAGCCCCAGCATTTT
cdr3_aa: CASSLVTGTLSNQPQHF
clone_size: -
d_call: -
v_call: TRBV28
j_call: TRBJ1-5

cdr3_nt: TGTGCCAGTAGTCCCGGACTAGCGGGAGGTGGGCCCTACAATGAGCAGTTCTTC
cdr3_aa: CASSPGLAGGGPYNEQFF
clone_size: -
d_call: TRBD2
v_call: TRBV19
j_call: TRBJ2-1

cdr3_nt: TGCGCCAGCAGCTTGTGGGGGATTGAGGGTAGCAATCAGCCCCAGCATTTT
cdr3_aa: CASSLWGIEGSNQPQHF
clone_size: -
d_call: -
v_call: TRBV5-1
j_call: TRBJ1-5

cdr3_nt: TGTGCCAGTAGTCCGGACAGCCGTTACTACGAGCAGTACTTC
cdr3_aa: CASSPDSRYYEQYF
clone_size: -
d_call: -
v_call: TRBV19
j_call: TRBJ2-7

cdr3_nt: TGTGCCAGCAGCTTAAAGGGTGGAAAAGCTGAAGCTTTCTTT
cdr3_aa: CASSLKGGKAEAFF
clone_size: -
d_call: -
v_call: TRBV7-9
j_call: TRBJ1-1

cdr3_nt: TGTGCCAGCAGGAGGACAGGATCCTACGAGCAGTACTTC
cdr3_aa: CASRRTGSYEQYF
clone_size: -
d_call: TRBD1
v_call: TRBV6-6
j_call: TRBJ2-7

cdr3_nt: TGTGCCAGCAGCTTAACCCCATCCATGAACACTGAAGCTTTCTTT
cdr3_aa: CASSLTPSMNTEAFF
clone_size: -
d_call: -
v_call: TRBV7-3
j_call: TRBJ1-1

cdr3_nt: TGTGCCAGCAGCCTACGACTAGCGGGAGAGGTAGAGACCCAGTACTTC
cdr3_aa: CASSLRLAGEVETQYF
clone_size: -
d_call: TRBD2
v_call: TRBV5-6
j_call: TRBJ2-5

cdr3_nt: TGTGCCAGCAGCCCCCGTTGGAGCTCCTACAATGAGCAGTTCTTC
cdr3_aa: CASSPRWSSYNEQFF
clone_size: -
d_call: -
v_call: TRBV9
j_call: TRBJ2-1

cdr3_nt: TGTGCCAGTATGGGGGCGCTAGCGGGAGATACGCAGTATTTT
cdr3_aa: CASMGALAGDTQYF
clone_size: -
d_call: TRBD2
v_call: TRBV7-8
j_call: TRBJ2-3

cdr3_nt: TGTGCCAGCAGCTTAAATTACTTAACGTCTAGCGGGACAACCCCCTCCTACAATGAGCAGTTCTTC
cdr3_aa: CASSLNYLTSSGTTPSYNEQFF
clone_size: -
d_call: TRBD2
v_call: TRBV7-3
j_call: TRBJ2-1

cdr3_nt: TGTGCCAGCAGTTCCGCGACCCACAATCAGCCCCAGCATTTT
cdr3_aa: CASSSATHNQPQHF
clone_size: -
d_call: -
v_call: TRBV27
j_call: TRBJ1-5

cdr3_nt: TGTGCCAGCAGCTTAGCCGGCAGTTCTGGCTACACCTTC
cdr3_aa: CASSLAGSSGYTF
clone_size: -
d_call: -
v_call: TRBV11-3
j_call: TRBJ1-2

cdr3_nt: TGCGCCAGCAGCGCTGCCCCCGGGACAGGGCTAGCCAAAAACATTCAGTACTTC
cdr3_aa: CASSAAPGTGLAKNIQYF
clone_size: -
d_call: TRBD1
v_call: TRBV5-1
j_call: TRBJ2-4

cdr3_nt: TGCAGCGTTGTCCCTCACAACCCGCTTGAGACAGGGGGCTCAACAGATACGCAGTATTTT
cdr3_aa: CSVVPHNPLETGGSTDTQYF
clone_size: once
d_call: TRBD1
v_call: TRBV29-1
j_call: TRBJ2-3

cdr3_nt: TGTGCCAGCAGCTTAGAGGGGCGGACCTACAATGAGCAGTTCTTC
cdr3_aa: CASSLEGRTYNEQFF
clone_size: -
d_call: -
v_call: TRBV7-9
j_call: TRBJ2-1

cdr3_nt: TGTGCCTGGAGTGGAATGAGGACTCCGAACACCGGGGAGCTGTTTTTT
cdr3_aa: CAWSGMRTPNTGELFF
clone_size: -
d_call: -
v_call: TRBV30
j_call: TRBJ2-2

cdr3_nt: TGTGCCAGCAGTTACGGAGGCCAGAGAAACACTGAAGCTTTCTTT
cdr3_aa: CASSYGGQRNTEAFF
clone_size: once
d_call: -
v_call: TRBV6-5
j_call: TRBJ1-1

cdr3_nt: TGTGCCAGCAGCGTTCGTTTGTCGGGGGATACGCAGTATTTT
cdr3_aa: CASSVRLSGDTQYF
clone_size: -
d_call: -
v_call: TRBV9
j_call: TRBJ2-3

cdr3_nt: TGTGCCAGCAGTTTACGATTTGAGGGGAGGGCCTACGAGCAGTACTTC
cdr3_aa: CASSLRFEGRAYEQYF
clone_size: -
d_call: TRBD2
v_call: TRBV28
j_call: TRBJ2-7

cdr3_nt: TGTGCCAGCAGTTTATCGCCAGGGGGGGACGAGCAGTACTTC
cdr3_aa: CASSLSPGGDEQYF
clone_size: -
d_call: -
v_call: TRBV27
j_call: TRBJ2-7

cdr3_nt: TGTGCCAGCACCGAGGGACAGGGGGCTTTGACCGGGGAGCTGTTTTTT
cdr3_aa: CASTEGQGALTGELFF
clone_size: -
d_call: TRBD1
v_call: TRBV7-6
j_call: TRBJ2-2